Shown below are 11 T cell receptor beta chains from a single sample sequenced in a study of T cell responses to AZD1222 COVID-19 vaccine (dated by TCRdb to 2020 to 2023). Library generation was performed with the immunoSEQ multiplex PCR assay. TCRdb mirrors the immuneACCESS table, restricted to in-frame sequences. Some clones are absent from its copies; in checked studies, under half trace to an unresolved V gene, and the reason for the others is unknown. For this sample there are 95,000 to 130,000 clones; just under 95% appear just once. Approximately 3% of the sample is taken by the ten largest. According to the study, the label for this sample's time point signals: baseline before first vaccination. The sequences come from peripheral blood, collected on day 0 of AZD1222 vaccination. Source of these receptors: an adult in good health.

The rearrangement uses TRBV7-2 and TRBJ2-7; TRBD1 matches 9 bases. Germline values: CDR1 SGHTA, CDR2 FQGNSA. The CDR3 runs 14 residues. Trimming took 3 bases from V and 7 from J; bases not matched to a gene: 7. The DNA for the CDR3 is TGTGCCAGCAGCTTCGGGACAGGGTTTCTAGAGCAGTACTTC. This codes for CASSFGTGFLEQYF.

The CDR3 sequence: CASRTYGINEQFF. The CDR3 bases are TGTGCCAGCAGGACCTACGGGATCAATGAGCAGTTCTTC. The V and J genes are TRBV6-5 and TRBJ2-1, with a possible D match to TRBD2 (5 bases). Germline V gene lookup returns CDR1 MNHEY and CDR2 SVGAGI. CDR3 length equals 13 residues. The V end was cut by 6 bases, the J end by 6 bases, with 12 bases between.

The chain couples TRBV27 to TRBJ2-7; D may be TRBD1 or TRBD2 (5 bases each). Per the germline V gene, CDR1 is MNHEY and CDR2 is SMNVEV (reference sequence). This CDR3 is 13 amino acids long. The V and J ends lost 4 bases and 5 bases respectively, with 12 bases between them. The CDR3 reads CASSWPGTDEQYF. Written as DNA, the CDR3 is TGTGCCAGCAGTTGGCCAGGGACCGACGAGCAGTACTTC.

This chain joins TRBV7-2 and TRBJ1-4, with a possible D match to TRBD1 (5 bases). The CDR3 sequence is 15 residues long. Germline CDR1 and CDR2: SGHTA and FQGNSA. Trimming took off 6 bases at V and 8 bases at J, with 19 bases between the two ends. Here the CDR3 reads CASRTDAGLGEKLFF. CDR3 nucleotide sequence: TGTGCCAGCAGAACAGATGCAGGGCTAGGAGAAAAACTGTTTTTT.

In this sample, this clone turned up once. The chain has TRBV18 and TRBJ2-2, with a tentative D call TRBD2 (5 bases). The germline V gene encodes CDR1 KGHSH and CDR2 LQKENI. The V end was cut by 1 base, the J end by 0 bases, with 9 bases between. The CDR3 covers 16 residues. CDR3 nucleotide sequence: TGTGCCAGCTCACCACGGCCGGGAACGAACACCGGGGAGCTGTTTTTT. Its protein product is CASSPRPGTNTGELFF.

This chain connects TRBV29-1 to TRBJ2-7; no clear D. V was shortened by 1 base and J by 3 bases, with 7 bases between the two germline ends. CDR1 and CDR2 from the germline V gene are SQVTM and ANQGSEA. CDR3 length equals 12 residues. The CDR3 loop reads CSVEGSHYEQYF. CDR3 in DNA: TGCAGCGTTGAAGGGAGTCACTACGAGCAGTACTTC.

This clone was detected only once. This sequence joins TRBV11-1 and TRBJ2-5, with D unresolved. This CDR3 is 14 amino acids long. Trimming pared 4 bases from V and 1 base from J, leaving 10 bases between. CDR1 is SGHAT and CDR2 is FQDESV in the germline V gene (reference sequence). CDR3 sequence reads: CASSSPFAQETQYF. The CDR3, as DNA: TGTGCCAGCAGCTCACCTTTCGCCCAAGAGACCCAGTACTTC.

This clone was counted between two and nine times. J is TRBJ2-7 and V is TRBV14; D might be TRBD2 (6 bases). CDR1 and CDR2 (germline): SGHDN, FVKESK. The CDR3 is 14 residues long. The V end lost 1 base, the J end lost 2 bases, and 9 bases lay between the germline ends. In nucleotides, the CDR3 is TGTGCCAGCAGCCAAGGGGGGGACGCCTACGAGCAGTACTTC. Translated: CASSQGGDAYEQYF.

The chain has TRBV7-9 and TRBJ1-1; D remains unclear. This CDR3 has 12 residues. Trimming took 3 bases from V and 5 from J, leaving 7 bases between them. Looked up from germline, CDR1 is SEHNR and CDR2 is FQNEAQ (reference sequence). Here the CDR3 DNA reads TGTGCCAGCAGCTTCACGGGGACTGAAGCTTTCTTT. Translated: CASSFTGTEAFF.

The chain employs TRBV5-1 and TRBJ1-1; 7 bases line up with TRBD1. Germline V CDR1 and CDR2: SGHRS, YFSETQ. V was clipped by 4 bases and J by 1 base; unmatched bases: 4. This CDR3 contains 14 residues. The CDR3 DNA sequence: TGCGCCAGCAGCCTGGACAGGCCGAACACTGAAGCTTTCTTT. Translating it yields CASSLDRPNTEAFF.

The genes are TRBV10-3 and TRBJ2-7; 8 bases align to TRBD2. This CDR3 has 13 residues. CDR1 is ENHRY and CDR2 is SYGVKD in the germline V gene. V lost 8 bases, J lost 6 bases, and 9 bases stayed unmatched. CDR3 in amino acids: CAIEKAGAREQYF. DNA of the CDR3: TGTGCCATCGAGAAAGCGGGAGCTCGCGAGCAGTACTTC.